The T cell receptor beta chain under discussion was sequenced for a study of identifying expanded T cells in peripheral blood. This clone qualifies as medium-sized. Produced via immunoSEQ multiplex PCR; TCRdb's table is partial and in-frame only. Of some 72,000 clones listed, 75% to 90% were seen once; the top ten hold roughly 3.5%. Sequencing used blood. The clonotype originates from a person between 18 and 75 years old in good health.

CDR3 nucleotide sequence: TGTGCCAGCAGTTACTCCGGGACGGAGTCCTACGAGCAGTACTTC. This codes for CASSYSGTESYEQYF. The chain has TRBV6-6 and TRBJ2-7; D possibly uses TRBD1 or TRBD2 (5 bases each). Per germline, CDR1 MNHNY and CDR2 SVGAGI (reference sequence). The CDR3 length is 15 residues. V was clipped by 0 bases and J by 1 base, with 10 bases between them.